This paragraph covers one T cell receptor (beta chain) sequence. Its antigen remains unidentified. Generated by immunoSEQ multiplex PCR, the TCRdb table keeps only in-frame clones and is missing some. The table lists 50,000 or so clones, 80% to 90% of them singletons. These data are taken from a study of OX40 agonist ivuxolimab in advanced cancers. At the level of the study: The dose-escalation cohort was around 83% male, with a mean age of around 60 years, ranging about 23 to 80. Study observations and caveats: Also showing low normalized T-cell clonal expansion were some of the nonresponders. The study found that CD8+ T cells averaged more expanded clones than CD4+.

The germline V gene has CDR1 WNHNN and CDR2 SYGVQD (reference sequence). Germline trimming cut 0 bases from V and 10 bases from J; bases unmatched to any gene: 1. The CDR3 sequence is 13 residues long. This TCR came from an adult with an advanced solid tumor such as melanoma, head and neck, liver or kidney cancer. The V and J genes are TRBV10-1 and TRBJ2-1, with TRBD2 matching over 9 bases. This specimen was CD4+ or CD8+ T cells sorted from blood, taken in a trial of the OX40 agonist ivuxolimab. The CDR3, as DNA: TGCGCCAGCAGTGAGTCCAGCGGGGGGGAGCAGTTCTTC. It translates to CASSESSGGEQFF.